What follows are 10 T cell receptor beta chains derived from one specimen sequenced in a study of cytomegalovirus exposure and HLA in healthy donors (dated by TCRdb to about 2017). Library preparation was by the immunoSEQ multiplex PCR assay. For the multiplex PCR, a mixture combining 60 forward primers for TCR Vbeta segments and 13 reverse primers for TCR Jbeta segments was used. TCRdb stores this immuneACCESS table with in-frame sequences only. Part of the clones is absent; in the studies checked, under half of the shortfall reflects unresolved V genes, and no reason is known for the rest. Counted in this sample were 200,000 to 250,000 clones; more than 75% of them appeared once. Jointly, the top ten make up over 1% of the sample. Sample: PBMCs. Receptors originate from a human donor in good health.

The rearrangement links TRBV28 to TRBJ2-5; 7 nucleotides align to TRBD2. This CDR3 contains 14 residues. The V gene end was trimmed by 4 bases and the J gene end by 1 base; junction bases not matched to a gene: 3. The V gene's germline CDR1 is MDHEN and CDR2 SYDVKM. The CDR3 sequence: CASSSSGLQETQYF. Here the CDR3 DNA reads TGTGCCAGCAGTTCTAGCGGACTCCAAGAGACCCAGTACTTC.

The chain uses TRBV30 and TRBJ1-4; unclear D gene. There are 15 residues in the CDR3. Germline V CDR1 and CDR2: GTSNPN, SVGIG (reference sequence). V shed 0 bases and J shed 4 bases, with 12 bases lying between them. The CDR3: CAWSVPTEYNEKLFF. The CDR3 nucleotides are TGTGCCTGGAGTGTCCCCACAGAATATAATGAAAAACTGTTTTTT.

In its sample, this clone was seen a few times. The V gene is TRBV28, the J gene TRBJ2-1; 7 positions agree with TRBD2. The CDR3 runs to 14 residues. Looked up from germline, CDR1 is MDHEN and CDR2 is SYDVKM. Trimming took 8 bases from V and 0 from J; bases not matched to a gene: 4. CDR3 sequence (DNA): TGTGCCAGCGTCCGCGGGGGCTCCTACAATGAGCAGTTCTTC. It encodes CASVRGGSYNEQFF.

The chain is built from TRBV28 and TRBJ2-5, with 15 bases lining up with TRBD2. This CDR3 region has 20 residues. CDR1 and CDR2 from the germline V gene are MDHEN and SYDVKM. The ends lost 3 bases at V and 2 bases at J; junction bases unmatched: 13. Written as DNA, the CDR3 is TGTGCCAGCAGTTTGGCCTTGGGACTAGCGGGAGGTTCGAGGCAAGAGACCCAGTACTTC. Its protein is CASSLALGLAGGSRQETQYF.

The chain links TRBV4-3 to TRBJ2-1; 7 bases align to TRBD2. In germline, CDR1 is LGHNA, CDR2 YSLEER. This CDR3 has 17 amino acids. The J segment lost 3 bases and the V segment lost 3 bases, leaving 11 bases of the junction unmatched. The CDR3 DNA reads TGCGCCAGCAGCCAGAGGTCGGCGGGAGACTACTACAATGAGCAGTTCTTC. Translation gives CASSQRSAGDYYNEQFF.

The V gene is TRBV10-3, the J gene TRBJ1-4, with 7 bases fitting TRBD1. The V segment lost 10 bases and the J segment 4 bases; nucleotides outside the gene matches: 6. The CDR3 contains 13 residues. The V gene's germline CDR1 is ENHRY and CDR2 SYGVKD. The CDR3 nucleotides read TGTGCCACTCAGAACAGGGGTAATGAAAAACTGTTTTTT. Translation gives CATQNRGNEKLFF.

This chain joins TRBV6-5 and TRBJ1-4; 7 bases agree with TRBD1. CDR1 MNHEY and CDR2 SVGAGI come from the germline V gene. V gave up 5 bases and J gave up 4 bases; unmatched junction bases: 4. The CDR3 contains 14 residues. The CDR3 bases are TGTGCCAGCAGTAAACAGGGGTTTAATGAAAAACTGTTTTTT. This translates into CASSKQGFNEKLFF.

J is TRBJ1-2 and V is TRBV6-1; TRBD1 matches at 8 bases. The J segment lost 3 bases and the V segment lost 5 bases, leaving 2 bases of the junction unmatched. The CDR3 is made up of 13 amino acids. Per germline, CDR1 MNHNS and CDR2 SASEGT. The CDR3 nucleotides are TGTGCCAGCAGTCCGGACAGGGACTATGGCTACACCTTC. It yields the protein CASSPDRDYGYTF.

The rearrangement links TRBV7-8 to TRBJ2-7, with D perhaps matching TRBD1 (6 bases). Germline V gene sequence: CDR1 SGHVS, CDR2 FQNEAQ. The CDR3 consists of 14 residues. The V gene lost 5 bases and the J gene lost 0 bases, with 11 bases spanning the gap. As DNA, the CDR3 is TGTGCCAGCAGCATCCGACAGGTCTCCTACGAGCAGTACTTC. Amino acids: CASSIRQVSYEQYF.

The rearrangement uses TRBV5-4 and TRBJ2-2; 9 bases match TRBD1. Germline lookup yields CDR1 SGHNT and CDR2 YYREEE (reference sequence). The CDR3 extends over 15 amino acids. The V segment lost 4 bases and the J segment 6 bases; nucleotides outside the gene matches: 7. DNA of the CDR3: TGTGCCAGCAGCAGTGCGACAGGGGGTGCCGGGGAGCTGTTTTTT. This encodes CASSSATGGAGELFF.